What follows describes a single TCR beta chain. Its target is not known. The Oncomine TCR Beta short-read assay was applied to DNA of cultured CD4+ T cells. TCRdb fed the PCR reads into MiXCR, producing one record per CDR3 protein. The sample holds roughly 17,000 distinct CDR3 sequences, less than 50% seen once. V lost 7 bases to trimming and J lost 3 bases, with 12 bases between them. The CDR3 runs to 13 residues. Germline CDR1 is MDHEN and CDR2 is SYDVKM. The data originate from a study of vaccination and CD4 T cells after COVID-19. Whole-study context: Cells were stimulated with overlapping spike peptides from SARS-CoV-2, HCoV-NL63, HCoV-OC43 and HCoV-229E. Study-wide findings and caveats: Post-infection sampling omitted early timepoints and covered relatively few convalescent patients. Detection of a median about 86% of reactive clones in convalescent patients was confined to the period after vaccination.

The treatment was: roughly ten-day PBMC culture with coronavirus spike peptide pools or control peptides (ViraFEST assay). The sequence was obtained from a human donor who had recovered from COVID-19. The gene calls are TRBV28 and TRBJ1-2; no clear D. The sequenced sample was CD4+ T cells from blood, cultured in vitro. The CDR3, as DNA: TGTGCCAGCAACTATGGGAATTACTATGGCTACACCTTC. Its translation: CASNYGNYYGYTF.